This TCR beta chain was sequenced in a study of OX40 agonist ivuxolimab in advanced cancers. Study information: Patients were infused with ivuxolimab every 2 weeks at 0.01 to 10 mg/kg. The eligibility criteria allowed prior anti-PD-1, anti-PD-L1 or anti-CTLA-4 therapy, and 40% had some. Findings and limits, study-wide: What antigens the expanded peripheral T cells recognized was never established. CD8+ T cells averaged more expanded clones than CD4+.

The germline CDR1 and CDR2 sequences are SGHRS and YFSETQ. V trimming: 0 bases; J trimming: 3 bases; junction bases outside the gene matches: 0. The CDR3 runs to 15 residues. Here immunoSEQ multiplex PCR was the method, and the copy in TCRdb shows in-frame clones only, minus some. Among tens of thousands of clones listed, roughly 87% were seen once. Remarks on this clone: The target antigen is unknown.

The sample consisted of CD4+ or CD8+ T cells sorted from blood, taken in a trial of the OX40 agonist ivuxolimab. This TCR came from an adult with an advanced solid tumor such as melanoma, head and neck, liver or kidney cancer. This chain connects TRBV5-1 to TRBJ1-3, with TRBD1 matching over 10 bases. The CDR3 DNA reads as TGCGCCAGCAGCTTGGGGACAGGGGGTGGAAACACCATATATTTT. Its translation is CASSLGTGGGNTIYF.